The T cell receptor beta chain under discussion was sequenced for a study of radiotherapy plus CTLA-4 blockade in lung cancer. Details on this clone: Its ends do not fully match the called genes, so a read error is possible.

The CDR3 has 14 amino acids. Per the germline V gene, CDR1 is SGHRS and CDR2 is YFSETQ. Some clones are missing from TCRdb's copy, which holds only in-frame ones; the method was immunoSEQ multiplex PCR. The table has about 14,000 clones, about 89% seen once. The TCR originated in a human donor with non-small cell lung cancer that progressed on radiotherapy plus ipilimumab. Some clones in this sample may be carry-over from other donors' samples. Here the sequenced sample was peripheral blood, taken from a patient treated with radiotherapy plus ipilimumab. V is TRBV5-1 and J is TRBJ2-1; D perhaps matches TRBD2 (6 bases). The CDR3 spells CASSLGDSYNEQFF. CDR3 DNA: TGCGCCAGCAGCTTGGGGGACTCCTATAATGAGCAGTTCTTC.